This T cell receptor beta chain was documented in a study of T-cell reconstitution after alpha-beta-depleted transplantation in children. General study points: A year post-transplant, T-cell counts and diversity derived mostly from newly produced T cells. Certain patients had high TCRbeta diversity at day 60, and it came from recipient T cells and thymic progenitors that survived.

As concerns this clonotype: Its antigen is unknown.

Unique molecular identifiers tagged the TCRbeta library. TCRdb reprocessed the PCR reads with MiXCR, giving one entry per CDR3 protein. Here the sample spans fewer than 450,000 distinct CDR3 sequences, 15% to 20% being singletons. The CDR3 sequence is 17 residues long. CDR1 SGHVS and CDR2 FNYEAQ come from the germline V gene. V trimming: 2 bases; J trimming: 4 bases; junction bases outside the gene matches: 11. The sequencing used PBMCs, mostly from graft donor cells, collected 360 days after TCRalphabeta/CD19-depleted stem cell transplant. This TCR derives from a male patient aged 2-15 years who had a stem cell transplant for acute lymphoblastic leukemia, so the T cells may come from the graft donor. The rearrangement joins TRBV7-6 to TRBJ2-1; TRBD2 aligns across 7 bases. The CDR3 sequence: CASSLRPGGGKYNEQFF. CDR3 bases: TGTGCCAGCAGCTTACGTCCTGGCGGGGGAAAATACAATGAGCAGTTCTTC.